Listed here are 6 T cell receptor beta chains from one sample, sequenced in a study of CD4 T cells in relation to SARS-CoV-2 and coronaviruses (dated by TCRdb to the early 2020s). Antigens of these TCRs are unknown. CD4+ T cells from unexposed donors were collected before the COVID-19 pandemic (2011-2018). After around ten days of culture, CD4+ T cells were isolated with the EasySep CD4+ T cell isolation kit. Preparation of the library involved the immunoSEQ multiplex PCR assay. What TCRdb holds here is the immuneACCESS table cut down to in-frame rearrangements. Part of the clones is not present; checked against another copy, under half of the missing clones reflect an unresolved V gene, and the others are unexplained. The sample records just under 30,000 clones, approximately 75% of which are singletons. The top ten clones comprise 9% to 15% of the sample. Material: CD4+ T cells from PBMCs, cultured in vitro. Receptors were obtained from a human donor in good health.

The rearrangement links TRBV9 to TRBJ1-4, with 9 nucleotides matching TRBD1. CDR3 length equals 14 residues. CDR1 SGDLS and CDR2 YYNGEE come from the germline V gene. With V trimmed by 2 bases and J by 4 bases, 0 bases remained unmatched. The CDR3 region is CASSVTGGNEKLFF. The CDR3 DNA is TGTGCCAGCAGCGTGACAGGGGGTAATGAAAAACTGTTTTTT.

The J gene is TRBJ2-7, the V gene TRBV2; TRBD1 matches 7 bases. V lost 4 bases and J lost 6; bases outside the gene matches: 12. Germline V gene data show CDR1 as SNHLY and CDR2 as FYNNEI. The CDR3 consists of 15 residues. This chain's CDR3 is CASSVGTAQVTEQYF. In nucleotides, the CDR3 is TGTGCCAGCAGTGTCGGGACAGCCCAGGTCACCGAGCAGTACTTC.

The chain has TRBV4-1 and TRBJ2-5; no clear D gene. CDR1 is MGHRA, CDR2 YSYEKL, per germline. The CDR3 length is 16 residues. V shed 1 base and J shed 5 bases, with 17 bases lying between them. The CDR3 spells CASSQVALQLSETQYF. In DNA form, the CDR3 reads TGCGCCAGCAGCCAAGTGGCCCTGCAACTTAGCGAGACCCAGTACTTC.

The V gene is TRBV9, the J gene TRBJ2-3, with 13 nucleotides matching TRBD2. The V gene's germline CDR1 is SGDLS and CDR2 YYNGEE. CDR3 length: 18 amino acids. V was pared by 4 bases and J by 11 bases, with 19 bases of the junction left unmatched. The CDR3 is CASSSTGVGLAGPGGQYF. CDR3 in DNA: TGTGCCAGCAGCAGTACAGGGGTGGGACTAGCGGGACCGGGAGGGCAGTATTTT.

V gene TRBV12-5 combines with J gene TRBJ1-5; TRBD1 might be the D (6 bases). The CDR3 is 17 amino acids. The germline gives CDR1 LGHNT, CDR2 FRNRAP. Deletions cut 6 bases from V and 0 bases from J, with 18 bases between. CDR3: CASGFRDKGYSNQPQHF. The CDR3 bases are TGTGCTAGTGGGTTCCGGGACAAGGGGTATAGCAATCAGCCCCAGCATTTT. Together with reference TRBV12-5 and TRBJ1-5, the CDR3 gives the full variable domain: DARVTQTPRHKVTEMGQEVTMRCQPILGHNTVFWYRQTMMQGLELLAYFRNRAPLDDSGMPKDRFSAEMPDATLATLKIQPSEPRDSAVYFCASGFRDKGYSNQPQHFGDGTRLSIL.

The chain combines TRBV2 with TRBJ2-3; 7 positions agree with TRBD2. Losses at the gene ends were 6 bases for V and 0 bases for J; bases not matched to a gene: 9. Germline loops: CDR1 SNHLY, CDR2 FYNNEI. The CDR3 runs 16 residues. The CDR3 nucleotides are TGTGCCAGCAGGGCCTCTAGCGGAGCTAGCACAGATACGCAGTATTTT. Translation gives CASRASSGASTDTQYF. The whole variable domain, filled in from reference TRBV2 and TRBJ2-3, reads EPEVTQTPSHQVTQMGQEVILRCVPISNHLYFYWYRQILGQKVEFLVSFYNNEISEKSEIFDDQFSVERPDGSNFTLKIRSTKLEDSAMYFCASRASSGASTDTQYFGPGTRLTVL.